The 5 T cell receptor beta chains below come from one sample, sequenced in a study of blood T cell repertoires in COVID-19 (dated by TCRdb to the early 2020s). Library construction relied on the immunoSEQ multiplex PCR assay. Entries here come from immuneACCESS through TCRdb and include only in-frame sequences with V and J called. Some clones fail to appear in such tables; in the studies checked, an unresolved V gene covers under half of the shortfall, and the cause of the remainder is unknown. The sample data list some 390,000 clones, and over 75% of these were observed just once. In total, the top ten clones hold about 2% of the sample. Sequenced input: peripheral blood. Every receptor here comes from a woman in her sixties or seventies with COVID-19, enrolled during active disease.

The V gene is TRBV7-2, the J gene TRBJ2-2; TRBD2 aligns across 9 bases. V was clipped by 2 bases and J by 5 bases; unmatched bases: 9. Germline CDR1 and CDR2: SGHTA and FQGNSA. The CDR3 spans 17 residues. In DNA form, the CDR3 reads TGTGCCAGCAGCTTAAATAGGGTAGCGGGGGATACCGGGGAGCTGTTTTTT. Protein: CASSLNRVAGDTGELFF.

V is TRBV19 and J is TRBJ1-3; TRBD1 matches at 10 bases. V trimming: 4 bases; J trimming: 0 bases; junction bases outside the gene matches: 9. This CDR3 has 18 amino acids. Germline values: CDR1 LNHDA, CDR2 SQIVND (reference sequence). Written as DNA, the CDR3 is TGTGCCAGTAGTACTCCCGGGACAGGGGTGTTCTCTGGAAACACCATATATTTT. This gives the protein CASSTPGTGVFSGNTIYF.

This sequence joins TRBV10-1 and TRBJ1-1, with D perhaps TRBD1 (5 bases). V was clipped by 0 bases and J by 4 bases, with 9 bases between them. This CDR3 spans 14 amino acids. Germline assignment: CDR1 WNHNN and CDR2 SYGVQD (reference sequence). This CDR3 reads CASSESGRGTEAFF. The CDR3 region has the DNA TGCGCCAGCAGTGAGTCGGGGAGGGGCACTGAAGCTTTCTTT.

The J gene is TRBJ2-7, the V gene TRBV20-1, with TRBD1 matching over 7 bases. This CDR3 is 11 amino acids long. Germline loops: CDR1 DFQATT, CDR2 SNEGSKA (reference sequence). J was trimmed by 5 bases and V by 5 bases; bases with no gene match: 3. CDR3 coding DNA: TGCAGTGCTCCTGACAGGGACGAGCAGTACTTC. It translates to CSAPDRDEQYF.

The chain is built from TRBV2 and TRBJ2-3; D ambiguous. V lost 4 bases and J lost 6, with 5 bases in between. Germline assignment: CDR1 SNHLY and CDR2 FYNNEI. There are 11 residues in the CDR3. Here the CDR3 reads CASSARDTQYF. The CDR3 region has the DNA TGTGCCAGCAGTGCGCGGGATACGCAGTATTTT.